These 18 T cell receptor beta chains share one sample of origin, sequenced in a study of cytomegalovirus exposure and HLA in healthy donors. Primers included in the PCR were 60 Vbeta and 13 Jbeta primers. Here immunoSEQ multiplex PCR was the method, and the copy in TCRdb shows in-frame clones only, minus some. The sample holds 120,000 to 150,000 clones; 60% to 85% are singletons and the top ten take 3%. The sequencing input was PBMCs. Every receptor here comes from a man aged 35-49 years in good health and CMV-seropositive.

This chain uses TRBV19 with TRBJ2-6; D is perhaps TRBD1 (6 bases). The germline gives CDR1 LNHDA, CDR2 SQIVND (reference sequence). The CDR3 contains 15 residues. The V and J ends lost 4 bases and 4 bases respectively, with 11 bases between them. CDR3 DNA sequence: TGTGCCAGTAGTACAGGGGAAGCCGGGGCCAACGTCCTGACTTTC. It is translated as CASSTGEAGANVLTF.

The chain joins TRBV6-5 to TRBJ2-1; TRBD2 aligns across 11 bases. This CDR3 contains 15 residues. CDR1 and CDR2 from the germline V gene are MNHEY and SVGAGI. With 4 bases clipped from V and 9 bases from J, the junction kept 8 bases outside the gene matches. CDR3: CASSSLAGGHGEQFF. The CDR3, as DNA: TGTGCCAGCAGTTCCTTAGCGGGAGGGCATGGTGAGCAGTTCTTC.

The chain joins TRBV6-6 to TRBJ1-2; possible D gene TRBD1, 5 bases. This CDR3 comprises 16 residues. V lost 5 bases to trimming and J lost 8 bases, with 24 bases between them. Germline V lookup: CDR1 MNHNY, CDR2 SVGAGI (reference sequence). For the CDR3, the DNA is TGTGCCAGCAGTAAAAGGGGCCTTGGGCAGAGCGAAGGCTACACCTTC. Its translation: CASSKRGLGQSEGYTF.

The CDR3 protein is CASSFNRGPSTDTQYF. CDR3 nucleotides: TGCGCCAGCAGCTTTAACAGGGGGCCTTCCACAGATACGCAGTATTTT. This sequence joins TRBV5-1 and TRBJ2-3, with 9 bases aligning to TRBD1. The germline V gene encodes CDR1 SGHRS and CDR2 YFSETQ. The trim removed 2 bases at V and 2 bases at J, leaving 6 bases unmatched. This CDR3 has 16 residues.

As regards this clone: The sample carries other DNA sequences with the same CDR3. The rearrangement links TRBV18 to TRBJ1-4; a possible D gene is TRBD1 (5 bases). Trimming stripped 3 bases from V and 5 bases from J, with 7 bases between. Germline CDR1 and CDR2: KGHSH and LQKENI. The CDR3 length is 13 residues. The CDR3 region is CASSPGQNEKLFF. Written as DNA, the CDR3 is TGTGCCAGCTCACCGGGGCAGAATGAAAAACTGTTTTTT.

CDR3 sequence reads: CASSLGTSGRSYEQYF. Here the CDR3 DNA reads TGTGCCAGCAGCCTCGGGACTAGCGGGAGATCCTACGAGCAGTACTTC. The gene calls are TRBV11-2 and TRBJ2-7; TRBD2 matches at 14 bases. V lost 5 bases to trimming and J lost 1 base; unmatched junction nucleotides: 4. The CDR3 runs to 16 residues. From germline, CDR1 is SGHAT and CDR2 FQNNGV. The variable domain in full, with the rest retrieved from reference TRBV11-2 and TRBJ2-7, is EAGVAQSPRYKIIEKRQSVAFWCNPISGHATLYWYQQILGQGPKLLIQFQNNGVVDDSQLPKDRFSAERLKGVDSTLKIQPAKLEDSAVYLCASSLGTSGRSYEQYFGPGTRLTVT.

The V and J genes are TRBV18 and TRBJ1-2; D gene unclear. CDR3 size: 13 residues. Trimming removed 8 bases at V and 3 bases at J, with 13 bases between. Germline V gives CDR1 KGHSH, CDR2 LQKENI. In DNA, the CDR3 is TGTGCCAGCCGTACTCTTCCTCACTATGGCTACACCTTC. Protein sequence: CASRTLPHYGYTF.

The chain links TRBV19 to TRBJ2-7, with 8 positions matching TRBD2. Germline assignment: CDR1 LNHDA and CDR2 SQIVND (reference sequence). There are 14 residues in the CDR3. With V trimmed by 7 bases and J by 0 bases, 5 bases remained unmatched. CDR3 region: CASKRERSSYEQYF. For the CDR3, the DNA is TGTGCCAGTAAGCGGGAGAGGAGCTCCTACGAGCAGTACTTC.

The chain uses TRBV28 and TRBJ2-1, with 11 bases aligning to TRBD1. V trimming: 7 bases; J trimming: 7 bases; junction bases outside the gene matches: 9. Germline assignment: CDR1 MDHEN and CDR2 SYDVKM. The CDR3 length is 15 residues. The DNA of the CDR3 is TGTGCCAGCACCACAGGACAGGGGGCGCGGAATGAGCAGTTCTTC. It specifies CASTTGQGARNEQFF.

This chain joins TRBV18 and TRBJ2-4, with 10 positions matching TRBD2. The J segment lost 5 bases and the V segment lost 3 bases, leaving 7 bases of the junction unmatched. Germline lookup yields CDR1 KGHSH and CDR2 LQKENI. This CDR3 region has 16 residues. The CDR3 bases are TGTGCCAGCTCACCCAGAGCGGGGGGGACCGAAAACATTCAGTACTTC. The encoded protein is CASSPRAGGTENIQYF. The full variable domain, rest sourced from reference TRBV18 and TRBJ2-4, is NAGVMQNPRHLVRRRGQEARLRCSPMKGHSHVYWYRQLPEEGLKFMVYLQKENIIDESGMPKERFSAEFPKEGPSILRIQQVVRGDSAAYFCASSPRAGGTENIQYFGAGTRLSVL.

The J gene is TRBJ2-7, the V gene TRBV10-2; perhaps TRBD2 as D (6 bases). Germline V gives CDR1 WSHSY, CDR2 SAAADI. Trimming removed 3 bases from V and 1 base from J, with 16 bases in between. This CDR3 has 16 residues. The CDR3 protein is CASSEEGRLLSYEQYF. Here the CDR3 DNA reads TGCGCCAGCAGTGAAGAGGGGAGGTTACTATCCTACGAGCAGTACTTC.

In this sample, this clone turned up once. The V gene is TRBV7-7, the J gene TRBJ2-1, with TRBD2 matching 15 bases. The CDR3 length is 15 residues. Germline CDR1 SSHAT, CDR2 FNYEAQ (reference sequence). J was trimmed by 8 bases and V by 5 bases; bases with no gene match: 4. The CDR3 DNA sequence: TGTGCCAGCAGCCGGACTAGCGGGAGGGCAGATGAGCAGTTCTTC. Amino acid sequence: CASSRTSGRADEQFF.

This chain links TRBV29-1 with TRBJ2-5; perhaps TRBD2 as D (6 bases). The CDR3 consists of 18 residues. The germline CDR1 and CDR2 sequences are SQVTM and ANQGSEA. The germline V and J ends were trimmed by 1 base and 0 bases, with 21 bases remaining between them. This CDR3 reads CSVEARHKTSPNQETQYF. CDR3 in DNA: TGCAGCGTTGAAGCTCGCCATAAGACTAGTCCCAACCAAGAGACCCAGTACTTC.

The chain links TRBV10-2 to TRBJ1-2; 10 bases agree with TRBD1. V lost 6 bases, J lost 10 bases, and 5 bases stayed unmatched. Germline V CDR1 and CDR2: WSHSY, SAAADI. CDR3 length: 12 amino acids. The CDR3 DNA reads TGCGCCAGCAGCGGGACAGGGGTCTTCTACACCTTC. Translated: CASSGTGVFYTF.

The genes are TRBV5-6 and TRBJ1-1, with D perhaps matching TRBD1 (5 bases). The germline V gene encodes CDR1 SGHDT and CDR2 YYEEEE. Trimming took off 4 bases at V and 0 bases at J, with 16 bases between the two ends. This CDR3 is built from 16 residues. CDR3 coding DNA: TGTGCCAGCAGCCCAACCGACAGAAGCATGAACACTGAAGCTTTCTTT. Translation gives CASSPTDRSMNTEAFF.

This clone has more than one count but fewer than ten. The chain couples TRBV6-5 to TRBJ2-2; 10 bases are shared with TRBD1. This CDR3 is built from 14 residues. Trimming cost V 6 bases and J 5 bases; bases outside gene matches: 3. Germline-derived CDR1 and CDR2 are MNHEY and SVGAGI. In DNA form, the CDR3 reads TGTGCCAGCAGGACAGGGGGCCGGACCGGGGAGCTGTTTTTT. Translating gives CASRTGGRTGELFF.

As DNA, the CDR3 is TGTGCCAGCAGCTTGGGCGGGAGAAGATCGGATACGCAGTATTTT. It encodes CASSLGGRRSDTQYF. V usage is TRBV5-4 and J usage is TRBJ2-3; TRBD2 agrees at 7 bases. The CDR3 consists of 15 residues. The germline CDR1 and CDR2 sequences are SGHNT and YYREEE (reference sequence). The V and J ends lost 0 bases and 6 bases, in that order; junction bases with no gene match: 7.

The chain joins TRBV14 to TRBJ2-5; 10 bases map to TRBD2. The J call may not be correct, given that the DNA end is closer to TRBJ2-7. The germline V gene encodes CDR1 SGHDN and CDR2 FVKESK. The CDR3 consists of 15 residues. The CDR3 bases are TGTGCCAGCAGTCCCGGGACTAGCGCCTTGGACGAGCAGTACTTC. Amino acid sequence: CASSPGTSALDEQYF.